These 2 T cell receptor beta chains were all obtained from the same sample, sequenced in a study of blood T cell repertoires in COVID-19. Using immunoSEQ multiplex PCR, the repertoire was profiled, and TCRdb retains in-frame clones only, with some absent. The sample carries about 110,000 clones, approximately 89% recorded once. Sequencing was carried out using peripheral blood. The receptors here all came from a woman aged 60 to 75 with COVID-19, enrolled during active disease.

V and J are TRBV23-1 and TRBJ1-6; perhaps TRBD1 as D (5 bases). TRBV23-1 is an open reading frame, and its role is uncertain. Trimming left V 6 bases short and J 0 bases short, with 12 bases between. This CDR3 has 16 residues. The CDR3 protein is CASSFRARSYNSPLHF. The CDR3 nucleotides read TGCGCCAGCAGCTTCAGGGCCCGCTCCTATAATTCACCCCTCCACTTT.

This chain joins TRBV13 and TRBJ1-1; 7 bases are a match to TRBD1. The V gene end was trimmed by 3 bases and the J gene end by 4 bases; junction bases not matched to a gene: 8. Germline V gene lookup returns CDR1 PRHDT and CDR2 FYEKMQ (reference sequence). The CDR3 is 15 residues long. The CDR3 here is CASSFADREATEAFF. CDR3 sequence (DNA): TGTGCCAGCAGCTTCGCCGACAGGGAAGCCACTGAAGCTTTCTTT.